A single sample gave rise to the 27 T cell receptor beta chains below, sequenced in a study of shared clonotypes between healthy human individuals. Assay used: immunoSEQ multiplex PCR; TCRdb lists only in-frame clones, some missing. The repertoire includes over 2 million clones, around 93% of them detected once, and approximately 0.4% sits in the top ten. The sample was naive CD4+ T cells from PBMCs. Subset: CD45RA+ positively selected. The receptor set was obtained from a man younger than 30 in good health. Some clones in this sample may be carry-over from other donors' samples.

The chain couples TRBV28 to TRBJ1-1, with D perhaps matching TRBD1 (5 bases). With 8 bases removed from V and 6 bases from J, the gap between germline ends came to 16 bases. From germline, CDR1 is MDHEN and CDR2 SYDVKM. This CDR3 comprises 13 residues. The DNA of the CDR3 is TGTGCCAGCGGATTGGGCCCGGGGGCTGAAGCTTTCTTT. Protein product: CASGLGPGAEAFF.

This clone came up once. The V call is TRBV5-6, the J call TRBJ1-2; D is ambiguous. V was trimmed by 2 bases and J by 4 bases, leaving 18 bases between them. This CDR3 has 16 amino acids. CDR1 and CDR2 (germline): SGHDT, YYEEEE. CDR3: CASSLFSLNDRYGYTF. Here the CDR3 DNA reads TGTGCCAGCAGCTTATTCTCTCTCAACGACCGCTATGGCTACACCTTC.

The V and J genes are TRBV5-1 and TRBJ1-3, with 11 bases lining up with TRBD1. Per germline, CDR1 SGHRS and CDR2 YFSETQ. This CDR3 has 16 amino acids. The ends lost 4 bases at V and 4 bases at J; junction bases unmatched: 7. The CDR3 spells CASSERTGGAGNTIYF. The CDR3 DNA sequence: TGCGCCAGCAGCGAACGGACAGGGGGCGCGGGAAACACCATATATTTT.

The rearrangement uses TRBV12-5 and TRBJ1-2, with no clear D. CDR1 and CDR2 from the germline V gene are LGHNT and FRNRAP. V shed 4 bases and J shed 3 bases, with 15 bases lying between them. This CDR3 has 15 amino acids. The chain's CDR3 is CASGSQLGFHYGYTF. The CDR3 bases are TGTGCTAGTGGTTCTCAATTGGGATTCCACTATGGCTACACCTTC.

V usage is TRBV7-2 and J usage is TRBJ2-1, with D perhaps TRBD1 or TRBD2 (5 bases each). The ends were cut back, 4 bases at V and 6 bases at J, with 16 bases in the middle. The CDR3 length is 15 residues. The germline CDR1 and CDR2 sequences are SGHTA and FQGNSA. CDR3 sequence reads: CASSYGSGQGNEQFF. CDR3 DNA sequence: TGTGCCAGCAGCTATGGATCGGGGCAAGGCAATGAGCAGTTCTTC.

V is TRBV7-9 and J is TRBJ1-5, with D possibly TRBD1 on 5 matching bases. Germline V gives CDR1 SEHNR, CDR2 FQNEAQ (reference sequence). CDR3 length: 15 residues. V gave up 4 bases and J gave up 1 base, with 11 bases separating them. DNA for the CDR3: TGTGCCAGCAGCTGGGGGGATGGCAGCAATCAGCCCCAGCATTTT. Translated, it gives CASSWGDGSNQPQHF. The whole variable domain, remainder taken from reference TRBV7-9 and TRBJ1-5, is DTGVSQNPRHKITKRGQNVTFRCDPISEHNRLYWYRQTLGQGPEFLTYFQNEAQLEKSRLLSDRFSAERPKGSFSTLEIQRTEQGDSAMYLCASSWGDGSNQPQHFGDGTRLSIL.

The chain joins TRBV19 to TRBJ2-1, with 12 bases fitting TRBD2. The CDR3 extends over 17 amino acids. V shed 3 bases, J shed 7 bases, and the junction held 10 bases outside the gene matches. Germline CDR1 reads LNHDA; CDR2 reads SQIVND (reference sequence). The CDR3 bases are TGTGCCAGTAGTATTTCTAGCGGGAGGGCCAGGGGGAATGAGCAGTTCTTC. The encoded protein is CASSISSGRARGNEQFF.

The chain links TRBV6-5 to TRBJ2-1; 11 bases agree with TRBD2. With 2 bases clipped from V and 8 bases from J, the junction kept 8 bases outside the gene matches. The CDR3 extends over 16 amino acids. In germline, CDR1 is MNHEY, CDR2 SVGAGI. In DNA, the CDR3 is TGTGCCAGCAGTTACCCTACTAGCGGGAGTAGGTATGAGCAGTTCTTC. Its protein is CASSYPTSGSRYEQFF.

This sequence joins TRBV7-2 and TRBJ2-3; TRBD1 or TRBD2 may be the D gene (5 bases each). Germline lookup yields CDR1 SGHTA and CDR2 FQGNSA. The V and J ends lost 4 bases and 9 bases respectively, with 20 bases between them. The CDR3 extends over 15 amino acids. CDR3 nucleotides: TGTGCCAGCAGCTCCTCTCGACGGGTGAGGGACACGCAGTATTTT. Translated: CASSSSRRVRDTQYF.

This clone was counted a few times. The chain uses TRBV15 and TRBJ1-4; possibly TRBD1 for D (5 bases). Germline CDR1 LNHNV, CDR2 YYDKDF (reference sequence). Trimming cost V 5 bases and J 4 bases, with 11 bases left between them. The CDR3 length is 14 residues. The CDR3 here is CATSGGGINEKLFF. Here the CDR3 DNA reads TGTGCCACCAGCGGCGGGGGGATTAATGAAAAACTGTTTTTT.

With regard to this clone: Other DNA sequences in this sample translate to the same CDR3. The chain has TRBV18 and TRBJ2-3; the match to TRBD1 covers 8 bases. Germline values: CDR1 KGHSH, CDR2 LQKENI. V dropped 3 bases and J dropped 1; count of bases not matched to a gene: 3. This CDR3 has 15 residues. The CDR3 nucleotides are TGTGCCAGCTCACCGACGGGACAGGGCACAGATACGCAGTATTTT. This sequence encodes CASSPTGQGTDTQYF.

V and J are TRBV7-2 and TRBJ2-7, with a tentative D call TRBD2 (7 bases). V dropped 9 bases and J dropped 6 bases, with 21 bases sitting between them. Germline CDR1 SGHTA, CDR2 FQGNSA. There are 14 residues in the CDR3. The chain's CDR3 is CASSNLGGPAEQYF. The CDR3 nucleotides read TGTGCCAGTTCGAACCTGGGGGGGCCGGCCGAGCAGTACTTC.

This clone has only one observation. The chain uses TRBV20-1 and TRBJ2-7; the D gene is possibly TRBD2 (5 bases). V was cut by 6 bases and J by 3 bases, with 9 bases left in between. The CDR3 runs to 11 residues. The germline V gene encodes CDR1 DFQATT and CDR2 SNEGSKA (reference sequence). The chain's CDR3 is CSAPGIYEQYF. In DNA form, the CDR3 reads TGCAGTGCCCCGGGAATCTACGAGCAGTACTTC.

This sequence joins TRBV5-6 and TRBJ1-2, with 11 bases lining up with TRBD1. The germline gives CDR1 SGHDT, CDR2 YYEEEE. This CDR3 contains 15 residues. Trimming removed 4 bases from V and 4 bases from J; junction bases left unmatched: 6. The CDR3 region is CASSEGQGAGYGYTF. As DNA, the CDR3 is TGTGCCAGCAGCGAAGGACAGGGGGCTGGCTATGGCTACACCTTC.

The genes are TRBV6-5 and TRBJ1-5; tentative D call: TRBD1 (6 bases). The CDR3 spans 14 residues. The germline V gene encodes CDR1 MNHEY and CDR2 SVGAGI. Deletions cut 7 bases from V and 2 bases from J, with 12 bases between. CDR3 in amino acids: CASTTGTRNQPQHF. CDR3 bases: TGTGCCAGCACCACCGGGACACGCAATCAGCCCCAGCATTTT.

The V and J genes are TRBV7-2 and TRBJ1-1; D possibly corresponds to TRBD1 (5 bases). The CDR3 length is 14 residues. V gave up 4 bases and J gave up 6 bases, with 15 bases separating them. Per the germline V gene, CDR1 is SGHTA and CDR2 is FQGNSA. The CDR3 bases are TGTGCCAGCAGCTCTCGGGACGCTGGGCCTGAAGCTTTCTTT. This gives the protein CASSSRDAGPEAFF.

The chain employs TRBV6-5 and TRBJ2-7; TRBD2 aligns across 10 bases. Trimming at V came to 0 bases and at J to 6 bases, leaving 8 bases not matched to a gene. The CDR3 length is 16 residues. From germline, CDR1 is MNHEY and CDR2 SVGAGI. The CDR3 DNA follows: TGTGCCAGCAGTTACTCGCCTAGCGGGAGAAGTGGCGAGCAGTACTTC. It codes for CASSYSPSGRSGEQYF.

The chain recombines TRBV9 with TRBJ2-7, with a weak D call TRBD1 (6 bases). Deletions cut 0 bases from V and 6 bases from J, with 13 bases between. This CDR3 contains 14 residues. CDR1 SGDLS and CDR2 YYNGEE come from the germline V gene. The DNA of the CDR3 is TGTGCCAGCAGCGTAGTCGGACAGTCGGCCGAGCAGTACTTC. The encoded protein is CASSVVGQSAEQYF.

The CDR3 loop is CASGLTGPENIQYF. The CDR3 nucleotides are TGCGCCAGCGGCCTGACAGGGCCCGAAAACATTCAGTACTTC. J is TRBJ2-4 and V is TRBV5-1, with 7 positions matching TRBD1. Germline V CDR1 and CDR2: SGHRS, YFSETQ. V dropped 7 bases and J dropped 5; count of bases not matched to a gene: 9. The CDR3 runs to 14 residues. The complete variable domain, with remaining parts taken from reference TRBV5-1 and TRBJ2-4, reads KAGVTQTPRYLIKTRGQQVTLSCSPISGHRSVSWYQQTPGQGLQFLFEYFSETQRNKGNFPGRFSGRQFSNSRSEMNVSTLELGDSALYLCASGLTGPENIQYFGAGTRLSVL.

The V and J genes are TRBV27 and TRBJ1-5; D not certain. The CDR3 covers 16 residues. V lost 7 bases to trimming and J lost 0 bases, with 16 bases between them. Looked up from germline, CDR1 is MNHEY and CDR2 is SMNVEV (reference sequence). CDR3 DNA: TGTGCCAGCACTAAAGGGTCGACATATAGCAATCAGCCCCAGCATTTT. This encodes CASTKGSTYSNQPQHF.

The chain employs TRBV28 and TRBJ1-1; TRBD1 aligns across 12 bases. J lost 13 bases, V lost 6 bases, and 15 bases had no gene match. CDR1 is MDHEN and CDR2 is SYDVKM in the germline V gene. The CDR3 covers 15 residues. DNA of the CDR3: TGTGCCAGCAGCTCAACTTGGGACAGGGGGCTTAGGGATTTCTTT. Translating it yields CASSSTWDRGLRDFF.

The rearrangement uses TRBV27 and TRBJ2-7, with a tentative D call TRBD2 (5 bases). V was trimmed by 2 bases and J by 0 bases, leaving 14 bases between them. CDR3 length equals 16 residues. CDR1 and CDR2 from the germline V gene are MNHEY and SMNVEV (reference sequence). CDR3 in amino acids: CASSLKAVGSSYEQYF. The DNA for the CDR3 is TGTGCCAGCAGTTTAAAAGCGGTAGGCAGCTCCTACGAGCAGTACTTC.

The V and J genes are TRBV28 and TRBJ1-2; a possible D gene is TRBD1 (5 bases). The germline gives CDR1 MDHEN, CDR2 SYDVKM. Trimming left V 6 bases short and J 8 bases short, with 13 bases between. CDR3 length: 12 amino acids. DNA for the CDR3: TGTGCCAGCAGGATGGGGGACTCAGGCTACACCTTC. It specifies CASRMGDSGYTF.

The rearrangement joins TRBV5-4 to TRBJ2-5, with 11 nucleotides matching TRBD2. CDR3 size: 15 residues. Germline CDR1 SGHNT, CDR2 YYREEE (reference sequence). Unmatched junction bases numbered 2, after V lost 4 bases and J lost 0 bases. In DNA, the CDR3 is TGTGCCAGCAGCCTAGCGGGAGGACACCAAGAGACCCAGTACTTC. As protein: CASSLAGGHQETQYF.

This CDR3 is CASSSRTGGGTEAFF. The CDR3 DNA sequence: TGTGCCAGCAGCTCCCGGACAGGGGGCGGCACTGAAGCTTTCTTT. The chain links TRBV5-4 to TRBJ1-1; 11 nucleotides align to TRBD1. Trimming at V came to 3 bases and at J to 4 bases, leaving 5 bases not matched to a gene. Germline V gene data show CDR1 as SGHNT and CDR2 as YYREEE (reference sequence). The CDR3 totals 15 residues.

CDR3 sequence (DNA): TGTGCCAGCAGCCCCCAACTAAGGGCCGGGGAGCTGTTTTTT. This translates into CASSPQLRAGELFF. The chain employs TRBV5-8 and TRBJ2-2; no firm D call. The CDR3 consists of 14 residues. The germline V gene encodes CDR1 SGHTS and CDR2 YDEGEE. Trimming stripped 4 bases from V and 6 bases from J, with 13 bases between.

Here the CDR3 DNA reads TGTGCCAGTACCCACATAACAGGATTGGGAGGGTACGAGCAGTACTTC. Translated, it gives CASTHITGLGGYEQYF. The J gene is TRBJ2-7, the V gene TRBV19, with 7 bases that match TRBD2. The CDR3 is 16 residues long. The V segment lost 7 bases and the J segment 4 bases; nucleotides outside the gene matches: 16. Germline V gene sequence: CDR1 LNHDA, CDR2 SQIVND (reference sequence). The full variable domain, completed using reference TRBV19 and TRBJ2-7, is DGGITQSPKYLFRKEGQNVTLSCEQNLNHDAMYWYRQDPGQGLRLIYYSQIVNDFQKGDIAEGYSVSREKKESFPLTVTSAQKNPTAFYLCASTHITGLGGYEQYFGPGTRLTVT.